The 24 T cell receptor beta chains presented below share a single source sample, sequenced in a study of human T cells and chemical hapten exposure listed by TCRdb under 2021. Libraries were made using RACE. TCRdb names NextSeq 500 as the instrument used. Using fastp trimming at Q25 and MiXCR clonotype assembly, TCRdb reanalyzed the public sequencing data and kept in-frame beta chains. Rows with a matching CDR3 protein are joined into one entry that keeps the most common DNA and genes. The sample table records a few hundred thousand distinct CDR3 sequences; nearly 5% of these occur just once. The ten largest clones add up to 2% to 2.5% of the sample. The meaning of the sample's time point label: patch test 1, 2 weeks after DPC sensitization. The treatment or condition label, read with the paper, signifies: therapeutic diphenylcyclopropenone sensitization with weekly scalp DPC. This material consisted of whole blood, taken in connection with sensitization to the hapten diphenylcyclopropenone (DPC). The source of these receptors is a woman aged 50 to 60 with alopecia areata. Some clones in this sample may be carry-over from other donors' samples.

This clonotype was recorded many times. The chain has TRBV29-1 and TRBJ2-7; 7 bases map to TRBD1. V trimming: 4 bases; J trimming: 0 bases; junction bases outside the gene matches: 9. CDR1 SQVTM and CDR2 ANQGSEA come from the germline V gene. This CDR3 is built from 15 residues. CDR3 nucleotide sequence: TGCAGCGTTGGGGGACCGGGACAGTACTCCTACGAGCAGTACTTC. This codes for CSVGGPGQYSYEQYF.

The J gene is TRBJ1-3, the V gene TRBV10-3; D gene unclear. V lost 0 bases to trimming and J lost 0 bases, with 9 bases between them. This CDR3 comprises 16 residues. Germline assignment: CDR1 ENHRY and CDR2 SYGVKD. The CDR3 region is CAISESGLHSGNTIYF. CDR3 nucleotides: TGTGCCATCAGTGAGTCTGGGTTACACTCTGGAAACACCATATATTTT.

This chain connects TRBV6-5 to TRBJ1-2, with D unclear. This CDR3 is 13 amino acids long. V was cut by 6 bases and J by 1 base, with 9 bases left in between. Germline V gene sequence: CDR1 MNHEY, CDR2 SVGAGI. This chain's CDR3 is CASRDLINYGYTF. CDR3 nucleotides: TGTGCCAGCAGGGACCTTATTAACTATGGCTACACCTTC.

This clonotype was found many times. This chain connects TRBV18 to TRBJ1-3; 7 positions agree with TRBD1. V was pared by 3 bases and J by 0 bases, with 5 bases of the junction left unmatched. This CDR3 is 16 amino acids long. Germline V CDR1 and CDR2: KGHSH, LQKENI. As DNA, the CDR3 is TGTGCCAGCTCACCGACAGGGCCGCTCTCTGGAAACACCATATATTTT. Translation gives CASSPTGPLSGNTIYF.

This clonotype has only a few counts. The rearrangement joins TRBV3-1 to TRBJ1-6; weak D call: TRBD1 (5 bases). This CDR3 comprises 15 residues. Germline V gene data show CDR1 as LGHDT and CDR2 as YNNKEL (reference sequence). Trimming shortened V by 4 bases and J by 7 bases, and 14 bases separated the two germline ends. The CDR3 nucleotides read TGTGCCAGCAGCCCCGTGCAGGGAGGCAATTCACCCCTCCACTTT. Amino acid sequence: CASSPVQGGNSPLHF.

This clonotype came up a few times. This chain connects TRBV9 to TRBJ2-6, with 7 nucleotides matching TRBD1. CDR3 size: 15 residues. The trim removed 3 bases at V and 1 base at J, leaving 1 base unmatched. Germline assignment: CDR1 SGDLS and CDR2 YYNGEE. As DNA, the CDR3 is TGTGCCAGCAGCGCGGGACAGTCTGGGGCCAACGTCCTGACTTTC. The encoded protein is CASSAGQSGANVLTF. Full variable domain (rest looked up from reference TRBV9 and TRBJ2-6): DSGVTQTPKHLITATGQRVTLRCSPRSGDLSVYWYQQSLDQGLQFLIQYYNGEERAKGNILERFSAQQFPDLHSELNLSSLELGDSALYFCASSAGQSGANVLTFGAGSRLTVL.

The table lists this clonotype with many counts. This chain joins TRBV10-3 and TRBJ2-7; D may be TRBD2 (7 bases). The length of the CDR3 is 15 residues. Germline V gene sequence: CDR1 ENHRY, CDR2 SYGVKD. Trimming removed 3 bases from V and 2 bases from J, with 14 bases in between. The CDR3 DNA is TGTGCCATCAGTGATTATAAGGGGGGGACCTACGAGCAGTACTTC. Amino acids: CAISDYKGGTYEQYF.

J is TRBJ2-3 and V is TRBV7-8; 9 bases are shared with TRBD2. V shed 0 bases and J 0 bases; nucleotides not matched to a gene: 4. Germline loops: CDR1 SGHVS, CDR2 FQNEAQ. CDR3 size: 17 residues. The CDR3 region is CASSLAVAGASTDTQYF. DNA of the CDR3: TGTGCCAGCAGCTTAGCGGTAGCGGGGGCCAGCACAGATACGCAGTATTTT.

This clonotype was counted a few times. V is TRBV6-5 and J is TRBJ2-4; 7 nucleotides align to TRBD1. CDR3 length equals 17 residues. CDR1 is MNHEY, CDR2 SVGAGI, per germline. Losses at the gene ends were 5 bases for V and 4 bases for J; bases not matched to a gene: 14. DNA of the CDR3: TGTGCCAGCAGTGGTAGGACAGGTCCTGATGGGAAAAACATTCAGTACTTC. This codes for CASSGRTGPDGKNIQYF.

In its sample, this clonotype was seen a few times. The chain uses TRBV7-9 and TRBJ1-1; the D gene is possibly TRBD1 (6 bases). The V end lost 5 bases, the J end lost 2 bases, and 9 bases lay between the germline ends. Germline V gene lookup returns CDR1 SEHNR and CDR2 FQNEAQ (reference sequence). This CDR3 region has 13 residues. CDR3 region: CASSADSNTEAFF. CDR3 in DNA: TGTGCCAGCAGCGCGGACAGTAACACTGAAGCTTTCTTT.

The sample holds many counts of this clonotype. The gene calls are TRBV12-3 or TRBV12-4 and TRBJ2-7; D tentatively fits TRBD1 or TRBD2 (5 bases each). The CDR3 spans 13 residues. V was clipped by 3 bases and J by 3 bases, with 9 bases between them. The CDR3 sequence is CASSFRGDYEQYF. CDR3 DNA: TGTGCCAGCAGTTTTCGGGGCGACTACGAGCAGTACTTC.

This clonotype was observed many times. The chain joins TRBV7-3 to TRBJ2-3; maybe TRBD2 (5 bases). V was clipped by 1 base and J by 5 bases, with 16 bases between them. CDR1 SGHTA and CDR2 FQGTGA come from the germline V gene. CDR3 size: 16 residues. CDR3 sequence: CASSLNPPHAGDTQYF. The DNA for the CDR3 is TGTGCCAGCAGCTTAAACCCCCCTCACGCGGGAGATACGCAGTATTTT.

This clonotype showed up many times. The chain links TRBV6-5 to TRBJ1-1; 8 nucleotides line up with TRBD1. The CDR3 runs 13 residues. The germline gives CDR1 MNHEY, CDR2 SVGAGI. J lost 8 bases, V lost 7 bases, and 9 bases had no gene match. CDR3 in DNA: TGTGCCAGCAACCCCGGGACAGGCGACGAAGCTTTCTTT. This codes for CASNPGTGDEAFF.

The genes are TRBV20-1 and TRBJ2-7, with D perhaps TRBD2 (6 bases). CDR1 is DFQATT and CDR2 is SNEGSKA in the germline V gene (reference sequence). CDR3 size: 15 residues. Trimming removed 0 bases from V and 4 bases from J, with 16 bases in between. CDR3 loop: CSARDREGGGYEQYF. In nucleotides, the CDR3 is TGCAGTGCTAGAGATAGAGAGGGTGGAGGGTACGAGCAGTACTTC.

This clonotype was seen repeatedly, ten times or more. The rearrangement uses TRBV14 and TRBJ2-7; D ambiguous. This CDR3 is built from 13 residues. CDR1 SGHDN and CDR2 FVKESK come from the germline V gene. The V end lost 3 bases, the J end lost 0 bases, and 6 bases lay between the germline ends. The CDR3 DNA follows: TGTGCCAGCAGCCAGCCCGCCTCCTACGAGCAGTACTTC. Translated, it gives CASSQPASYEQYF.

This clonotype was picked up many times. This chain uses TRBV29-1 with TRBJ1-2; no firm D call. The ends were cut back, 3 bases at V and 8 bases at J, with 7 bases in the middle. CDR1 is SQVTM and CDR2 is ANQGSEA in the germline V gene. CDR3 size: 10 residues. The CDR3 DNA follows: TGCAGCGTTGACGGGGTCGGCTACACCTTC. It encodes CSVDGVGYTF.

The CDR3 region has the DNA TGCAGTGCTAGAGATAGCGCAGATACGCAGTATTTT. This encodes CSARDSADTQYF. The chain uses TRBV20-1 and TRBJ2-3, with a weak D call TRBD2 (5 bases). V gave up 0 bases and J gave up 4 bases, with 5 bases separating them. This CDR3 region has 12 residues. Looked up from germline, CDR1 is DFQATT and CDR2 is SNEGSKA (reference sequence).

This clonotype came up many times. This chain uses TRBV28 with TRBJ1-1, with D maybe TRBD1 (5 bases). V was clipped by 3 bases and J by 5 bases, with 13 bases between them. Germline values: CDR1 MDHEN, CDR2 SYDVKM. The CDR3 consists of 14 residues. CDR3 sequence (DNA): TGTGCCAGCAGTTTTCGGGGCAAGATGACTGAAGCTTTCTTT. Translated: CASSFRGKMTEAFF.

This clonotype has ten or more counts. The CDR3 sequence: CASSDRGITEAFF. DNA of the CDR3: TGCGCCAGCAGTGACAGGGGAATCACTGAAGCTTTCTTT. The rearrangement uses TRBV10-2 and TRBJ1-1; D perhaps matches TRBD1 (6 bases). Germline V lookup: CDR1 WSHSY, CDR2 SAAADI. Trimming stripped 3 bases from V and 4 bases from J, with 9 bases between. CDR3 length: 13 amino acids.

In this sample, this clonotype turned up a few times. CDR3 coding DNA: TGTGCCTCTCTTCGGGCACTAGCGGGAGGTAACAATGAGCAGTTCTTC. Amino acid sequence: CASLRALAGGNNEQFF. The rearrangement joins TRBV6-1 to TRBJ2-1; TRBD2 matches 12 bases. Germline V gene data show CDR1 as MNHNS and CDR2 as SASEGT. V lost 11 bases to trimming and J lost 5 bases; unmatched junction nucleotides: 13. CDR3 length: 16 amino acids.

Ten or more counts support this clonotype. The rearrangement uses TRBV6-6 and TRBJ1-5; no reliable D call. Per the germline V gene, CDR1 is MNHNY and CDR2 is SVGAGI (reference sequence). CDR3 length: 12 amino acids. V was shortened by 0 bases and J by 6 bases, with 3 bases between the two germline ends. The chain's CDR3 is CASSYSRQPQHF. CDR3 DNA: TGTGCCAGCAGTTACTCTCGTCAGCCCCAGCATTTT.

This clonotype occurred a few times. The rearrangement links TRBV5-4 to TRBJ2-5; 8 bases line up with TRBD2. Germline lookup yields CDR1 SGHNT and CDR2 YYREEE (reference sequence). The CDR3 is made up of 17 amino acids. V dropped 4 bases and J dropped 0; count of bases not matched to a gene: 11. The CDR3, as DNA: TGTGCCAGCAGCACGGGCCGAAGCGGGGGATACCAAGAGACCCAGTACTTC. It codes for CASSTGRSGGYQETQYF.

This clonotype appeared a few times. This sequence joins TRBV6-1 and TRBJ2-1; D call uncertain. V was trimmed by 6 bases and J by 4 bases, leaving 4 bases between them. The germline CDR1 and CDR2 sequences are MNHNS and SASEGT. The CDR3 is made up of 11 amino acids. CDR3 in DNA: TGTGCCAGCAGAGCTTACAATGAGCAGTTCTTC. Its translation is CASRAYNEQFF.

In its sample, this clonotype was seen many times. The rearrangement uses TRBV4-1 and TRBJ2-3; weak D call: TRBD2 (5 bases). This CDR3 contains 15 residues. The V end lost 0 bases, the J end lost 2 bases, and 9 bases lay between the germline ends. CDR1 and CDR2 from the germline V gene are MGHRA and YSYEKL. The CDR3 loop is CASSQDGVYTDTQYF. The CDR3 coding sequence is TGCGCCAGCAGCCAAGACGGGGTCTACACAGATACGCAGTATTTT.